Presented here are 9 T cell receptor beta chains from one specimen sequenced in a study of Graves' ophthalmopathy and Graves' hyperthyroidism. Transcripts of RNA were the source for amplifying TCR beta CDR3 regions. Amplification began with first-round RT-PCR using HTBI primers, then second-round multiplex PCR was performed. TCRdb passed the multiplex PCR reads through MiXCR, listing each CDR3 protein once. The sample consists of hundreds of thousands of distinct CDR3 sequences, approximately 15% of them appearing once. Sequenced material: peripheral blood. These TCRs come from a woman in her late teens or twenties with stable Graves' hyperthyroidism.

In this sample, this clonotype turned up many times. The chain is built from TRBV7-9 and TRBJ2-7, with D unresolved. The CDR3 runs to 15 residues. In germline, CDR1 is SEHNR, CDR2 FQNEAQ (reference sequence). Trimming took 1 base from V and 3 from J, leaving 13 bases between them. CDR3 sequence: CASSLVSANLYEQYF. As DNA, the CDR3 is TGTGCCAGCAGCTTAGTGTCAGCAAACCTCTACGAGCAGTACTTC.

This clonotype has a count of ten or more. The rearrangement joins TRBV6-5 to TRBJ2-7; D possibly corresponds to TRBD2 (5 bases). Germline V lookup: CDR1 MNHEY, CDR2 SVGAGI. The CDR3 runs 13 residues. The V end lost 10 bases, the J end lost 7 bases, and 20 bases lay between the germline ends. The CDR3, as DNA: TGTGCCATCCTTAGAGCCCCCGGGGATGAGCAGTACTTC. It codes for CAILRAPGDEQYF.

This clonotype appeared many times. The chain employs TRBV12-3 or TRBV12-4 and TRBJ1-1; D is possibly TRBD1 (6 bases). This CDR3 has 15 residues. With 4 bases removed from V and 4 bases from J, the gap between germline ends came to 16 bases. CDR3 nucleotide sequence: TGTGCCAGCAGTTGGGGGCCGGTTAGCGCCACTGAAGCTTTCTTT. This gives the protein CASSWGPVSATEAFF.

In this sample, this clonotype turned up many times. An end of the junction differs from the germline gene, which may be a read error. The CDR3 loop reads CASSKRPGQGLYVQYF. CDR3 nucleotide sequence: TGTGCCAGCAGTAAGAGACCGGGACAGGGTCTATACGTGCAGTACTTC. The chain couples TRBV6-1 to TRBJ2-7, with TRBD1 matching 9 bases. CDR1 MNHNS and CDR2 SASEGT come from the germline V gene. This CDR3 region has 16 residues.

This clonotype was counted many times. V and J are TRBV5-1 and TRBJ1-1, with a possible D match to TRBD1 (5 bases). The CDR3 spans 13 residues. The V and J ends lost 4 bases and 3 bases respectively, with 10 bases between them. Germline values: CDR1 SGHRS, CDR2 YFSETQ. The CDR3 is CASSGEGYTEAFF. DNA of the CDR3: TGCGCCAGCAGCGGTGAGGGGTACACTGAAGCTTTCTTT.

This clonotype was seen at least ten times. This CDR3 reads CSARPGDRVSYEQYF. The CDR3 DNA follows: TGCAGTGCTAGACCCGGGGACAGGGTATCCTACGAGCAGTACTTC. This chain uses TRBV20-1 with TRBJ2-7, with 9 nucleotides matching TRBD1. Germline V CDR1 and CDR2: DFQATT, SNEGSKA (reference sequence). There are 15 residues in the CDR3. J was trimmed by 1 base and V by 2 bases; bases with no gene match: 6.

This clonotype was detected many times. The V gene is TRBV6-1, the J gene TRBJ1-5, with 8 nucleotides matching TRBD1. This CDR3 is built from 19 residues. After removal of 1 base from V and 1 base from J, the junction contained 12 bases not matched to a gene. The germline CDR1 and CDR2 sequences are MNHNS and SASEGT. The CDR3 DNA reads TGTGCCAGCAGTGAAGGTGACAGGGGTATTTGGCGGAGCAATCAGCCCCAGCATTTT. Translated: CASSEGDRGIWRSNQPQHF.

This chain joins TRBV6-2 or TRBV6-3 and TRBJ2-7; TRBD1 might be the D (6 bases). V lost 2 bases and J lost 0, with 20 bases in between. The CDR3 is 18 residues long. Germline loops: CDR1 MNHEY, CDR2 SVGEGT. In nucleotides, the CDR3 is TGTGCCAGCAGTTACACCCTGGGGGCGGGCCACGACTCCTACGAGCAGTACTTC. Translation: CASSYTLGAGHDSYEQYF.

J is TRBJ2-7 and V is TRBV6-1; 7 bases match TRBD1. Per germline, CDR1 MNHNS and CDR2 SASEGT. The CDR3 covers 14 residues. J lost 5 bases, V lost 7 bases, and 11 bases had no gene match. The DNA for the CDR3 is TGTGCCAGCATCAAGGACAGGTTGACTGACGAGCAGTACTTC. Translated, it gives CASIKDRLTDEQYF.